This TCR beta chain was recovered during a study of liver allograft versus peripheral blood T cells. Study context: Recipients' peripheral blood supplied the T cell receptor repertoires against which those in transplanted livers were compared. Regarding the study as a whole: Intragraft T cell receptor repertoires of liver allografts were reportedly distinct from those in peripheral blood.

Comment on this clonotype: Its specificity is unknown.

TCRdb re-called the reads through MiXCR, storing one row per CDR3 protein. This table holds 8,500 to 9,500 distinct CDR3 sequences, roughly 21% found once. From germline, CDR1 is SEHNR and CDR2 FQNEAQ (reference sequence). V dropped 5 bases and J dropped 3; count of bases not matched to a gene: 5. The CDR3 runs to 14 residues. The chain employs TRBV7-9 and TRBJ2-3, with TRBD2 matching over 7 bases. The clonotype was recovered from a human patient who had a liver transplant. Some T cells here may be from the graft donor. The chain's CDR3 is CASSPTGGTDTQYF. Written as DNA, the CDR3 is TGTGCCAGCAGCCCCACCGGGGGGACAGATACGCAGTATTTT.